A single sample is the source of the 14 T cell receptor beta chains below, sequenced in a study. Adaptor-ligated barcode primers were used to amplify TRBV12-4/TRBJ1-2 clonotypes. In TCRdb, the multiplex PCR reads were re-called with MiXCR into one record per CDR3 protein. The sample includes 600 to 850 distinct CDR3 sequences, around a third seen only once; the top ten take around 20%. Sequenced sample: memory CD4+ T cells sorted from blood. Subset given: memory CD4+ T cells, CD4+CD45RO+CD25-. The receptors originated from a female donor with breast cancer.

The chain is built from TRBV12-3 or TRBV12-4 and TRBJ1-2, with no clear D. The ends were cut back, 3 bases at V and 3 bases at J, with 8 bases in the middle. The CDR3 is 13 residues long. The chain's CDR3 is CASSFRQDYGYTF. The CDR3 nucleotides read TGTGCCAGCAGTTTTAGGCAGGACTATGGCTACACCTTC.

Within the sample, this clonotype is large. This chain connects TRBV12-3 or TRBV12-4 to TRBJ1-2; 7 positions match TRBD1. CDR3 length: 12 amino acids. The trim removed 5 bases at V and 8 bases at J, leaving 5 bases unmatched. CDR3 region: CASSIQGKGYTF. The CDR3 DNA is TGTGCCAGCAGTATACAGGGGAAAGGCTACACCTTC.

This clonotype is large by share. The chain joins TRBV12-3 or TRBV12-4 to TRBJ1-2; possibly TRBD1 for D (6 bases). The CDR3 has 15 amino acids. Trimming took 6 bases from V and 1 from J, leaving 15 bases between them. The CDR3 protein is CASSSGTPNNYGYTF. In nucleotides, the CDR3 is TGTGCCAGCAGCAGCGGGACACCTAATAACTATGGCTACACCTTC.

This clonotype qualifies as large. The chain is built from TRBV12-3 or TRBV12-4 and TRBJ1-2; D remains unclear. V dropped 4 bases and J dropped 5 bases, with 11 bases sitting between them. The CDR3 is made up of 13 amino acids. The CDR3, as DNA: TGTGCCAGCAGTTCGGGCTCCTATTATGGCTACACCTTC. This sequence encodes CASSSGSYYGYTF.

The chain carries TRBV12-3 or TRBV12-4 and TRBJ1-2; D unclear. The CDR3 contains 15 residues. V lost 5 bases and J 0 bases, leaving 13 bases between the germline ends. Here the CDR3 DNA reads TGTGCCAGCAGTCTCAGATCTGGTGCTAACTATGGCTACACCTTC. Its translation is CASSLRSGANYGYTF.

CDR3 nucleotides: TGTGCCAGCAGTTCCGGACAGGTGGACAACTATGGCTACACCTTC. Translated, it gives CASSSGQVDNYGYTF. The chain links TRBV12-3 or TRBV12-4 to TRBJ1-2; 7 bases are shared with TRBD1. V shed 4 bases and J 2 bases; nucleotides not matched to a gene: 7. This CDR3 has 15 residues.

This clonotype rates as large (0.1 to 1%). The chain carries TRBV12-3 or TRBV12-4 and TRBJ1-2; D is unresolved. Trimming pared 1 base from V and 6 bases from J, leaving 12 bases between. The CDR3 extends over 14 amino acids. In nucleotides, the CDR3 is TGTGCCAGCAGTTTAGGGGCAGCGCCGGATGGCTACACCTTC. Amino acid sequence: CASSLGAAPDGYTF.

In its sample, this clonotype ranks as hyperexpanded (1% or more). The chain couples TRBV12-3 or TRBV12-4 to TRBJ1-2; 7 bases are shared with TRBD1. Unmatched junction bases numbered 8, after V lost 3 bases and J lost 7 bases. The CDR3 extends over 14 amino acids. The DNA of the CDR3 is TGTGCCAGCAGTTTGGGTACTGGGACAGTTGGCTACACCTTC. Amino acid sequence: CASSLGTGTVGYTF.

The chain carries TRBV12-3 or TRBV12-4 and TRBJ1-2; D call uncertain. V lost 4 bases, J lost 1 base, and 4 bases lay in between. CDR3 length: 12 residues. The CDR3 DNA is TGTGCCAGCAGTTCAGTTAACTATGGCTACACCTTC. Its protein is CASSSVNYGYTF.

The CDR3 protein is CASSHWVGVNYGYTF. The CDR3, as DNA: TGTGCCAGCAGCCACTGGGTAGGAGTCAACTATGGCTACACCTTC. The J gene is TRBJ1-2, the V gene TRBV12-3 or TRBV12-4; unclear D gene. With 6 bases removed from V and 2 bases from J, the gap between germline ends came to 16 bases. The CDR3 extends over 15 amino acids.

The chain joins TRBV12-3 or TRBV12-4 to TRBJ1-2, with D possibly being TRBD1 (6 bases). The CDR3 has 14 amino acids. V lost 3 bases and J 6 bases, leaving 14 bases between the germline ends. CDR3 nucleotide sequence: TGTGCCAGCAGTTTGACAGGCGTATCCCATGGCTACACCTTC. It yields the protein CASSLTGVSHGYTF.

Judged by abundance, this clonotype is medium-sized (0.01 to 0.1%). CDR3 nucleotide sequence: TGTGCCAGCAGTCAAGGTACAGGGGCCTTGGCGTACACCTTC. Its translation: CASSQGTGALAYTF. V gene TRBV12-3 or TRBV12-4 combines with J gene TRBJ1-2; TRBD1 matches at 7 bases. The CDR3 length is 14 residues. Trimming took 5 bases from V and 11 from J; bases not matched to a gene: 14.

The J gene is TRBJ1-2, the V gene TRBV12-3 or TRBV12-4; 9 bases align to TRBD1. The CDR3 runs to 13 residues. Losses at the gene ends were 6 bases for V and 8 bases for J; bases not matched to a gene: 7. The CDR3 reads CASSLGQGGGYTF. In DNA form, the CDR3 reads TGTGCCAGCAGCTTGGGACAGGGCGGCGGCTACACCTTC.

This clonotype was observed a single time. The chain combines TRBV12-3 or TRBV12-4 with TRBJ1-2; D is unclear. CDR3 length equals 19 residues. V lost 5 bases, J lost 7 bases, and 32 bases lay in between. This CDR3 reads CASSEPGASIGVGYTGYTF. The CDR3 DNA reads TGTGCCAGCAGTGAGCCCGGAGCCTCGATCGGGGTGGGCTATACTGGCTACACCTTC.